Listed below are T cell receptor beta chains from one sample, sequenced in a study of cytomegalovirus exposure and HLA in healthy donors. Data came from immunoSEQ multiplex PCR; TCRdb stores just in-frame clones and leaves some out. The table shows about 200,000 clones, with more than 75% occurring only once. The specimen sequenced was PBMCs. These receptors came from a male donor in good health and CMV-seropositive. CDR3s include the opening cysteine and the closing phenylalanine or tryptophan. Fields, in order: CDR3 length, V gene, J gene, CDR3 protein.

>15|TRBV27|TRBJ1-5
CASSFGTGVDQPQHF
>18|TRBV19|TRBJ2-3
CASSMSGWAGGLPDTQYF
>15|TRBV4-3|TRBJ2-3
CASSPQGQGVDTQYF
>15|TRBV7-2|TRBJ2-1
CASSLQGRTADEQFF
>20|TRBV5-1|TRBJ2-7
CASSWTTRGRSGTGTYEQYF
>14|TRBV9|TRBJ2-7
CASSPTQGFYEQYF
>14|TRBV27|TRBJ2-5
CASSFAGLQETQYF
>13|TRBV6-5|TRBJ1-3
CASRGLSGNTIYF
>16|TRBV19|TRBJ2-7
CASSIALTSGAYEQYF
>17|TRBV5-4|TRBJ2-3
CASSSRLAGGRGDTQYF
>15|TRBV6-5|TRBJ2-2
CASSPGLAGIGELFF
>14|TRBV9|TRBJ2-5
CASSVTGGGETQYF
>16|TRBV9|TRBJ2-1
CASSPLAGGVGNEQFF
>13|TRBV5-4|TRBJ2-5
CASSLGQKETQYF
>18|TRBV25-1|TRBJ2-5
CASSDPTPGLAAKETQYF
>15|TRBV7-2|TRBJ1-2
CASSPRQRYGYGYTF
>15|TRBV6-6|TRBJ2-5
CASSPPTSVQETQYF
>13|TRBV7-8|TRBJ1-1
CASSLEPGTEAFF
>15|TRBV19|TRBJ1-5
CASSIGQVRNQPQHF
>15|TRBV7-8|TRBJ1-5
CASSRMGRSNQPQHF
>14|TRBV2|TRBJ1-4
CASSGQGGNEKLFF
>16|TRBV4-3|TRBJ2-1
CASSQAGTGEGHEQFF
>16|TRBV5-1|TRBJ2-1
CASSLAAGGAGGEQFF
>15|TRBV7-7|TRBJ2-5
CASSPTSGLGETQYF
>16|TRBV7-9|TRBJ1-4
CASSLDRVSANEKLFF
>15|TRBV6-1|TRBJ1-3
CASKVSGGSGNTIYF